This record concerns one T cell receptor (beta chain) sequence. Antigen: not known. The time point here: week 35, safety follow-up. Doses consisted of 300 ug of mutant IDH1 20-mer peptide each, paired with topical imiquimod. The data belong to a study of a mutant IDH1 vaccine in newly diagnosed glioma. Data came from immunoSEQ multiplex PCR; TCRdb stores just in-frame clones and leaves some out. Of 60,000 to 65,000 clones detected, 80% to 85% appear once; the ten largest clones hold about 4.6%. Trimming took 4 bases from V and 3 from J, leaving 12 bases between them. The CDR3 totals 14 residues. The germline V gene has CDR1 SEHNR and CDR2 FQNEAQ (reference sequence).

The sequence came from a man aged 25-45 years with glioma. The J gene is TRBJ1-1, the V gene TRBV7-9, with a tentative D call TRBD1 (5 bases). The specimen comprised PBMCs, sampled from a glioma patient whose treatment included an IDH1 peptide vaccine. The CDR3 DNA reads TGTGCCAGCAGCTCCCTCTTGGGGCACACTGAAGCTTTCTTT. Protein product: CASSSLLGHTEAFF. Looking up the rest from reference TRBV7-9 and TRBJ1-1 gives the full variable domain: DTGVSQNPRHKITKRGQNVTFRCDPISEHNRLYWYRQTLGQGPEFLTYFQNEAQLEKSRLLSDRFSAERPKGSFSTLEIQRTEQGDSAMYLCASSSLLGHTEAFFGQGTRLTVV.